The sequence of this TCR beta chain was determined in a study of blood T cell repertoires in COVID-19. Overall study: Specimens from acute and convalescent COVID-19 originated in the United States, Italy and Spain. The analysed material was cDNA or gDNA that came from T cells, B-cell-depleted T cells, or PBMCs.

The germline V gene encodes CDR1 MGHRA and CDR2 YSYEKL. The length of the CDR3 is 20 residues. Trimming at V came to 4 bases and at J to 0 bases, leaving 14 bases not matched to a gene. In the original analysis: Reference gene primer amplification yielded estimated nucleated cell counts. Sequencing used immunoSEQ multiplex PCR; TCRdb keeps in-frame clones, though not all of them. The V and J calls and clone size come from that table; D and trimming were worked out from the DNA. The table shows about 300,000 clones, with approximately 88% occurring only once. Sequenced: peripheral blood. The chain combines TRBV4-1 with TRBJ2-2; the match to TRBD1 covers 10 bases. This clonotype was sampled from a man between 18 and 35 years old who had recovered from COVID-19. The CDR3 bases are TGCGCCAGCAGCCGACAAGGTGCCGGGACAGGGGCCGCGAACACCGGGGAGCTGTTTTTT. Translation gives CASSRQGAGTGAANTGELFF.